What follows describes a single T cell receptor (beta chain). RNA, once extracted, was reverse transcribed into cDNA for use as the sequencing template. Repertoires were generated with immunoSEQ multiplex PCR, while TCRdb's copy carries only in-frame clones and drops some. The sample contains approximately 210,000 clones, roughly 64% of which appear only once. The sample is drawn from a study of CD8+ T cells in alopecia areata. Treatment reported: oral pan-JAK inhibitor, 5-10 mg twice daily. PBMCs, the starting material, were the source of sorted CD4+ and CD8+ T cells. The clonotype originates from a human donor with alopecia areata. Specimen: CD4+ T cells sorted from blood, collected at week 4, from a patient treated with tofacitinib.

Here the CDR3 DNA reads TGTGCCAGCAGAGACAGACAGGGGAATCAGCCCCAGCATTTT. It yields the protein CASRDRQGNQPQHF. The chain employs TRBV6-6 and TRBJ1-5; 8 bases map to TRBD1. This CDR3 region has 14 residues. Germline CDR1 is MNHNY and CDR2 is SVGAGI (reference sequence). J gave up 4 bases and V 6 bases, and 5 bases lay outside the gene matches.